This T cell receptor (beta chain) was profiled in a study of blood T cell repertoires in COVID-19. Across the study: Acute-phase and convalescent COVID-19 samples originated in the United States, Italy and Spain. T cells, B-cell-depleted T cells, or PBMCs provided the cDNA or gDNA that served as material.

CDR3 length: 15 amino acids. The V gene end was trimmed by 4 bases and the J gene end by 5 bases; junction bases not matched to a gene: 6. Germline CDR1 LGHNA, CDR2 YNFKEQ. Here immunoSEQ multiplex PCR was the method, and the copy in TCRdb shows in-frame clones only, minus some. The repertoire holds around 11,000 clones, with roughly 83% as singletons. The TCR was taken from a human donor in a cohort sampled during active COVID-19. Sequences were obtained from peripheral blood. The rearrangement uses TRBV4-2 and TRBJ2-2; 8 bases match TRBD2. The CDR3 region is CASSLSGAQTGELFF. The CDR3, as DNA: TGTGCCAGCAGCCTTAGCGGGGCCCAAACCGGGGAGCTGTTTTTT.